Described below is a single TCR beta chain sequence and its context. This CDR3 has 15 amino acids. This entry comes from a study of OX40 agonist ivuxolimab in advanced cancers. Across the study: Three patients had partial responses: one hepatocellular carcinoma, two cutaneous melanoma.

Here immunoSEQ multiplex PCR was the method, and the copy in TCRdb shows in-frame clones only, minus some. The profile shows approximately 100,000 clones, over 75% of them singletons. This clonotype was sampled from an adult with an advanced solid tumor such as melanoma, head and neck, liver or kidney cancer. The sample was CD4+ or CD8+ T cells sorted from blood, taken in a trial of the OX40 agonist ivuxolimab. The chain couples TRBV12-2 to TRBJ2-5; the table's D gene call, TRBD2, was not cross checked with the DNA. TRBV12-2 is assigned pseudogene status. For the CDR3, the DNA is TGTGCAAGTCGCTTGGGGAGGGGGGCCCCAGAGACCCAGTACTTC. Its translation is CASRLGRGAPETQYF.